The rows below give T cell receptor beta chains drawn from one sample of a study of early T cells in non-severe SARS-CoV-2 infection. Each CDR3 protein gets one entry after TCRdb re-called the 5' RACE reads with MiXCR. The profile covers about 67,000 distinct CDR3 sequences, with around 10% appearing a single time and 3.8% taken by the ten largest. The sample taken for sequencing was whole blood. The receptors were sampled from an adult who was a healthcare worker with PCR-confirmed SARS-CoV-2 infection or an uninfected control (not recorded which). Each CDR3 is given with its conserved first and last residue. D genes are given only for firm matches. Some rows mark clone size as missing; the rest say once, few, many or name a class of expanded clone.

CDR3 DNA,CDR3 protein,J gene,clone size,V gene,D gene
TGTGCCAGCAGCCAAGGAAGCTCTGGAAACACCATATATTTT,CASSQGSSGNTIYF,TRBJ1-3,many,TRBV6-2/TRBV6-3,-
TGTGCCAGCAGCACCCAGAGGAGCACTGAAGCTTTCTTT,CASSTQRSTEAFF,TRBJ1-1,few,TRBV3-1,-
TGTGCCAGCAGCTTATTTGGGACAGGGCTTACCGGGGAGCTGTTTTTT,CASSLFGTGLTGELFF,TRBJ2-2,few,TRBV7-9,TRBD1
TGTGCCAGCAGTCGGGCTAGTAGCGAGCAGTACTTC,CASSRASSEQYF,TRBJ2-7,-,TRBV27,-
TGTGCCAGCAGTTTACAGGCCAGGGGGCCGTCTTCCTACAATGAGCAGTTCTTC,CASSLQARGPSSYNEQFF,TRBJ2-1,-,TRBV12-3/TRBV12-4,TRBD1
TGTGCCAGCAGCCAAGCGCTCTCGAGCAACGCGAAGATCGCGAACACCGGGGAGCTGTTTTTT,CASSQALSSNAKIANTGELFF,TRBJ2-2,few,TRBV3-1,-
TGTGCCAGCAGCGACACAGGGATCTCCTACGAGCAGTACTTC,CASSDTGISYEQYF,TRBJ2-7,once,TRBV7-9,-
TGTGCCAGCACCTCCCGGACGGGACCTTACAATGAGCAGTTCTTC,CASTSRTGPYNEQFF,TRBJ2-1,few,TRBV11-2,-
TGTGCCAGCAGCTTAGTACTGCCGAACACTGAAGCTTCCTTT,CASSLVLPNTEASF,TRBJ1-1,-,TRBV7-9,-
TGCAGTGCTAGAGATGGGTCTGACACGAGGGGTAGCAATCAGCCCCAGCATTTT,CSARDGSDTRGSNQPQHF,TRBJ1-5,-,TRBV20-1,-
TGTGCCAGCAGGGATCGGGGAGAGACCCAGTACTTC,CASRDRGETQYF,TRBJ2-5,many,TRBV2,-